Shown below are 14 T cell receptor beta chains from a single sample sequenced in a study of shared clonotypes between healthy human individuals. Generated by immunoSEQ multiplex PCR, the TCRdb table keeps only in-frame clones and is missing some. There are over a million clones in the sample; 60% to 80% occur only once, and approximately 1.5% lies in the top ten. The source material was memory CD4+ T cells sorted from blood. The subset is: CD45RA-negative fraction. These receptors came from a man aged 18-30 years in good health.

The gene calls are TRBV19 and TRBJ2-1; 9 nucleotides align to TRBD2. The CDR3 is made up of 17 amino acids. The V gene's germline CDR1 is LNHDA and CDR2 SQIVND (reference sequence). Germline trimming cut 5 bases from V and 7 bases from J; bases unmatched to any gene: 15. CDR3 in DNA: TGTGCCAGTAGTCGACCCCTTCCCGCGGGAGGGCCAAATGAGCAGTTCTTC. Protein sequence: CASSRPLPAGGPNEQFF.

The chain combines TRBV7-8 with TRBJ2-1; 12 bases are a match to TRBD2. Germline CDR1 SGHVS, CDR2 FQNEAQ. This CDR3 contains 19 residues. V shed 1 base and J 3 bases; nucleotides not matched to a gene: 10. The CDR3, as DNA: TGTGCCAGCAGCTTAGTAGCGGCTAGCGGGAGGGCCGGCTACAATGAGCAGTTCTTC. Its translation: CASSLVAASGRAGYNEQFF.

The chain is built from TRBV6-5 and TRBJ2-1, with TRBD2 matching 7 bases. The V and J ends lost 6 bases and 4 bases, in that order; junction bases with no gene match: 6. The CDR3 totals 14 residues. Germline V gene sequence: CDR1 MNHEY, CDR2 SVGAGI. The CDR3 DNA sequence: TGTGCCAGCAGACGACTAGCCTCTTACAATGAGCAGTTCTTC. It is translated as CASRRLASYNEQFF.

The chain has TRBV27 and TRBJ1-3; D is undetermined. The CDR3 contains 13 residues. The germline CDR1 and CDR2 sequences are MNHEY and SMNVEV (reference sequence). The CDR3 sequence: CRGGVSSGNTIYF. In nucleotides, the CDR3 is TGTAGAGGAGGCGTCTCGTCTGGAAACACCATATATTTT.

This clone was picked up one time. The rearrangement uses TRBV19 and TRBJ1-1; the D is unclear. The ends were cut back, 1 base at V and 1 base at J, with 10 bases in the middle. This CDR3 contains 15 residues. Germline CDR1 LNHDA, CDR2 SQIVND (reference sequence). The DNA for the CDR3 is TGTGCCAGTAGTATAGTCCGGGGTGGGAACACTGAAGCTTTCTTT. This translates into CASSIVRGGNTEAFF.

This chain uses TRBV18 with TRBJ2-3, with 10 positions matching TRBD1. CDR3 length equals 14 residues. Germline-derived CDR1 and CDR2 are KGHSH and LQKENI. The trim removed 4 bases at V and 2 bases at J, leaving 0 bases unmatched. CDR3 in amino acids: CASSRQGATDTQYF. The CDR3 bases are TGTGCCAGCTCACGACAGGGGGCCACAGATACGCAGTATTTT.

The V and J genes are TRBV11-2 and TRBJ2-7, with D possibly matching TRBD1 (5 bases). The germline gives CDR1 SGHAT, CDR2 FQNNGV. This CDR3 comprises 15 residues. Trimming stripped 3 bases from V and 0 bases from J, with 12 bases between. The CDR3 here is CASSFDSLSSYEQYF. The CDR3 DNA follows: TGTGCCAGCAGCTTCGACAGTTTGAGCTCCTACGAGCAGTACTTC.

This CDR3 reads CASSQGGQGTLYEQYF. For the CDR3, the DNA is TGCGCCAGCAGCCAGGGGGGACAGGGGACCCTCTACGAGCAGTACTTC. The rearrangement links TRBV4-1 to TRBJ2-7; 10 nucleotides line up with TRBD1. CDR3 length: 16 residues. Germline V gene sequence: CDR1 MGHRA, CDR2 YSYEKL. The trim removed 3 bases at V and 3 bases at J, leaving 8 bases unmatched.

This rearrangement joins TRBV6-5 to TRBJ1-5; the match to TRBD1 covers 7 bases. V was clipped by 6 bases and J by 2 bases; unmatched bases: 4. There are 14 residues in the CDR3. CDR1 and CDR2 from the germline V gene are MNHEY and SVGAGI. The CDR3 region has the DNA TGTGCCAGCAGCCCCACAGGGGGCAATCAGCCCCAGCATTTT. It encodes CASSPTGGNQPQHF.

This clone was seen more than once but under ten times. This sequence joins TRBV7-9 and TRBJ2-1; 13 bases line up with TRBD2. Germline values: CDR1 SEHNR, CDR2 FQNEAQ (reference sequence). This CDR3 region has 16 residues. J lost 7 bases, V lost 4 bases, and 7 bases had no gene match. In nucleotides, the CDR3 is TGTGCCAGCAGCTCCCTTCTACTAGCGGGAGGGAATGAGCAGTTCTTC. It translates to CASSSLLLAGGNEQFF. Variable domain in full (rest from reference TRBV7-9 and TRBJ2-1): DTGVSQNPRHKITKRGQNVTFRCDPISEHNRLYWYRQTLGQGPEFLTYFQNEAQLEKSRLLSDRFSAERPKGSFSTLEIQRTEQGDSAMYLCASSSLLLAGGNEQFFGPGTRLTVL.

The genes are TRBV7-2 and TRBJ1-6; possible D gene TRBD1, 6 bases. This CDR3 has 13 residues. Germline values: CDR1 SGHTA, CDR2 FQGNSA. Trimming left V 8 bases short and J 9 bases short, with 14 bases between. The CDR3 loop is CASVGAFVSPLHF. The CDR3 region has the DNA TGTGCCAGCGTGGGGGCGTTTGTTTCACCCCTCCACTTT.

The chain links TRBV6-1 to TRBJ1-3, with TRBD1 as a possible D gene (5 bases). The germline V gene has CDR1 MNHNS and CDR2 SASEGT. V was shortened by 6 bases and J by 1 base, with 13 bases between the two germline ends. The CDR3 extends over 15 amino acids. The CDR3 nucleotides are TGTGCCAGCAGCGCCACTCCAGGGTCTGGAAACACCATATATTTT. It yields the protein CASSATPGSGNTIYF.

This chain links TRBV19 with TRBJ1-2; D is ambiguous. The V gene's germline CDR1 is LNHDA and CDR2 SQIVND (reference sequence). The germline V and J ends were trimmed by 6 bases and 5 bases, with 10 bases remaining between them. The CDR3 is 12 amino acids. The CDR3 DNA reads TGTGCCAGTAGAGGACGAAGTTATGGCTACACCTTC. Encoded protein: CASRGRSYGYTF. The variable domain in full, with the rest retrieved from reference TRBV19 and TRBJ1-2, is DGGITQSPKYLFRKEGQNVTLSCEQNLNHDAMYWYRQDPGQGLRLIYYSQIVNDFQKGDIAEGYSVSREKKESFPLTVTSAQKNPTAFYLCASRGRSYGYTFGSGTRLTVV.

V usage is TRBV18 and J usage is TRBJ2-7; maybe TRBD2 (6 bases). The CDR3 loop spans 18 amino acids. The germline CDR1 and CDR2 sequences are KGHSH and LQKENI. The V and J ends lost 4 bases and 1 base respectively, with 23 bases between them. CDR3 residues: CASSLGTGGGVRSYEQYF. The DNA for the CDR3 is TGTGCCAGCTCACTTGGGACTGGTGGTGGGGTTCGGTCCTACGAGCAGTACTTC.